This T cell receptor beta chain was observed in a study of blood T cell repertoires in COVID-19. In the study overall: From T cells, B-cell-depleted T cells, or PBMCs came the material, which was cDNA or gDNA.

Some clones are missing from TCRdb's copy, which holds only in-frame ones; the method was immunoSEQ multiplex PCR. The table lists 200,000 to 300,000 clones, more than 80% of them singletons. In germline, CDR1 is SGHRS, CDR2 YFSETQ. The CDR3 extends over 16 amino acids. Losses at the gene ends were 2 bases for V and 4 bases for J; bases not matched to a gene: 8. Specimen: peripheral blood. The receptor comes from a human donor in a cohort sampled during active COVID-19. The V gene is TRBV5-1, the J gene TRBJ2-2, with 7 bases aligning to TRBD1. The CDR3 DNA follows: TGCGCCAGCAGCTTCGGACAGGCGAAGGGCACCGGGGAGCTGTTTTTT. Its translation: CASSFGQAKGTGELFF.